This passage covers 19 T cell receptor beta chains from one sample sequenced in a study of cytomegalovirus exposure and HLA in healthy donors. A multiplex PCR was run with 60 Vbeta primers and 13 Jbeta primers. Assay: immunoSEQ multiplex PCR; the TCRdb copy retains only in-frame clones and omits some. The sample records 90,000 to 120,000 clones, 77% being singletons. Sequenced material: PBMCs. The receptor set was obtained from a male donor in good health and CMV-seronegative.

This chain joins TRBV5-1 and TRBJ2-5; TRBD2 agrees at 13 bases. The V segment lost 5 bases and the J segment 3 bases; nucleotides outside the gene matches: 4. The CDR3 covers 15 residues. Germline assignment: CDR1 SGHRS and CDR2 YFSETQ. The CDR3 reads CASSSGLAGEETQYF. CDR3 nucleotide sequence: TGCGCCAGCAGTTCTGGACTAGCGGGAGAAGAGACCCAGTACTTC.

This clone has a single count. The V and J genes are TRBV27 and TRBJ2-3; 7 bases agree with TRBD2. CDR3 length: 15 residues. The germline V gene encodes CDR1 MNHEY and CDR2 SMNVEV (reference sequence). The V segment lost 7 bases and the J segment 4 bases; nucleotides outside the gene matches: 11. The CDR3 protein is CASIQRSGISDTQYF. The CDR3 DNA reads TGTGCCAGCATTCAGAGGAGCGGGATCTCAGATACGCAGTATTTT.

Notes on this clone: The same CDR3 is also encoded by other DNA sequences in this sample. The chain recombines TRBV5-6 with TRBJ1-5; 10 bases map to TRBD1. The CDR3 spans 14 residues. Losses at the gene ends were 2 bases for V and 7 bases for J; bases not matched to a gene: 3. The germline V gene has CDR1 SGHDT and CDR2 YYEEEE. The CDR3 sequence is CASSLGQGGQPQHF. The DNA for the CDR3 is TGTGCCAGCAGCTTAGGACAGGGGGGCCAGCCCCAGCATTTT.

V and J are TRBV5-1 and TRBJ2-5, with 8 bases matching TRBD1. With the DNA end fitting TRBJ2-7 better, the J assignment may be wrong. The CDR3 runs 14 residues. Germline V gene lookup returns CDR1 SGHRS and CDR2 YFSETQ. The CDR3: CASTTGDTPYEQYF. The CDR3 bases are TGCGCCAGTACGACAGGGGATACACCCTACGAGCAGTACTTC.

The chain couples TRBV11-2 to TRBJ2-5; the match to TRBD1 covers 12 bases. The trim removed 4 bases at V and 4 bases at J, leaving 10 bases unmatched. Germline V gene lookup returns CDR1 SGHAT and CDR2 FQNNGV. The CDR3 spans 17 residues. The CDR3: CASSWKAGQGARETQYF. In DNA, the CDR3 is TGTGCCAGCAGCTGGAAAGCGGGACAGGGGGCGAGAGAGACCCAGTACTTC.

This chain links TRBV14 with TRBJ2-1, with 14 nucleotides matching TRBD2. Losses at the gene ends were 5 bases for V and 9 bases for J; bases not matched to a gene: 9. The CDR3 is 16 residues long. Germline V gene sequence: CDR1 SGHDN, CDR2 FVKESK. CDR3 loop: CASSKPGLAGVGEQFF. In nucleotides, the CDR3 is TGTGCCAGCAGCAAACCGGGACTAGCGGGAGTAGGTGAGCAGTTCTTC.

J is TRBJ2-7 and V is TRBV29-1, with D maybe TRBD2 (5 bases). V gave up 8 bases and J gave up 0 bases, with 14 bases separating them. This CDR3 has 13 residues. Germline-derived CDR1 and CDR2 are SQVTM and ANQGSEA. The CDR3 DNA sequence: TGCAGCACCAGTAAAGCGGACTCCTACGAGCAGTACTTC. Translation gives CSTSKADSYEQYF.

This chain joins TRBV7-2 and TRBJ2-1; 10 bases are shared with TRBD2. The CDR3 runs to 17 residues. Germline V gene lookup returns CDR1 SGHTA and CDR2 FQGNSA. V shed 5 bases, J shed 4 bases, and the junction held 11 bases outside the gene matches. This chain's CDR3 is CASSPILASGRYNEQFF. The CDR3 coding sequence is TGTGCCAGCAGCCCGATCCTAGCTAGCGGGAGATACAATGAGCAGTTCTTC.

This clone occurred a few times. The V and J genes are TRBV5-5 and TRBJ2-7; D is perhaps TRBD1 (7 bases). Germline-derived CDR1 and CDR2 are SGHKS and YYEKEE (reference sequence). Deletions cut 4 bases from V and 7 bases from J, with 15 bases between. The CDR3 contains 13 residues. In nucleotides, the CDR3 is TGTGCCAGCAGCCCGGCGGCAGGGGGGGAGCAGTACTTC. Translating it yields CASSPAAGGEQYF.

The genes are TRBV19 and TRBJ1-1, with D unclear. The CDR3 runs to 14 residues. V lost 5 bases and J lost 5, with 15 bases in between. CDR1 and CDR2 (germline): LNHDA, SQIVND (reference sequence). The CDR3 DNA is TGTGCCAGTAGTTTTACCCCGGAGGAAACTGAAGCTTTCTTT. This codes for CASSFTPEETEAFF.

The genes are TRBV19 and TRBJ1-1, with D perhaps TRBD1 (5 bases). V lost 5 bases and J lost 5, with 15 bases in between. This CDR3 has 14 amino acids. Per the germline V gene, CDR1 is LNHDA and CDR2 is SQIVND (reference sequence). Here the CDR3 DNA reads TGTGCCAGTAGTGCGCAGGGAGCGGGTACTGAAGCTTTCTTT. This codes for CASSAQGAGTEAFF. Complete variable domain (other parts from reference TRBV19 and TRBJ1-1): DGGITQSPKYLFRKEGQNVTLSCEQNLNHDAMYWYRQDPGQGLRLIYYSQIVNDFQKGDIAEGYSVSREKKESFPLTVTSAQKNPTAFYLCASSAQGAGTEAFFGQGTRLTVV.

As to this clone: The same CDR3 can be traced to other DNA sequences in this sample. This chain links TRBV25-1 with TRBJ1-1, with TRBD1 matching over 7 bases. J lost 7 bases, V lost 0 bases, and 8 bases had no gene match. The CDR3 runs 15 residues. Germline V gene lookup returns CDR1 MGHDK and CDR2 SYGVNS. The CDR3 protein is CASSEYGAGGNEAFF. CDR3 coding DNA: TGTGCCAGCAGTGAATATGGGGCAGGGGGGAATGAAGCTTTCTTT. Drawing the rest from reference TRBV25-1 and TRBJ1-1, the complete variable domain is EADIYQTPRYLVIGTGKKITLECSQTMGHDKMYWYQQDPGMELHLIHYSYGVNSTEKGDLSSESTVSRIRTEHFPLTLESARPSHTSQYLCASSEYGAGGNEAFFGQGTRLTVV.

The chain couples TRBV9 to TRBJ2-5, with 9 bases matching TRBD2. Germline-derived CDR1 and CDR2 are SGDLS and YYNGEE. J lost 4 bases, V lost 0 bases, and 10 bases had no gene match. The CDR3 contains 17 residues. The CDR3 sequence: CASSVVASGIQGETQYF. In DNA form, the CDR3 reads TGTGCCAGCAGCGTAGTGGCTAGCGGGATACAGGGAGAGACCCAGTACTTC. Based on the CDR3 plus reference TRBV9 and TRBJ2-5, the full variable domain is DSGVTQTPKHLITATGQRVTLRCSPRSGDLSVYWYQQSLDQGLQFLIQYYNGEERAKGNILERFSAQQFPDLHSELNLSSLELGDSALYFCASSVVASGIQGETQYFGPGTRLLVL.

This clone was observed a few times. V and J are TRBV5-6 and TRBJ1-1, with D unclear. From germline, CDR1 is SGHDT and CDR2 YYEEEE. This CDR3 contains 15 residues. With 2 bases removed from V and 8 bases from J, the gap between germline ends came to 19 bases. The CDR3 DNA sequence: TGTGCCAGCAGCTTATCTGGAGGTTCGAGAGGCGAAGCTTTCTTT. Protein: CASSLSGGSRGEAFF.

The gene calls are TRBV5-1 and TRBJ1-4; D is ambiguous. This CDR3 comprises 13 residues. The germline V and J ends were trimmed by 5 bases and 7 bases, with 12 bases remaining between them. Germline V gene sequence: CDR1 SGHRS, CDR2 YFSETQ. The CDR3 spells CASRWRVGEKLFF. The DNA for the CDR3 is TGCGCCAGCAGGTGGAGGGTTGGTGAAAAACTGTTTTTT. The whole variable domain, filled in from reference TRBV5-1 and TRBJ1-4, reads KAGVTQTPRYLIKTRGQQVTLSCSPISGHRSVSWYQQTPGQGLQFLFEYFSETQRNKGNFPGRFSGRQFSNSRSEMNVSTLELGDSALYLCASRWRVGEKLFFGSGTQLSVL.

This chain joins TRBV7-2 and TRBJ2-3; no definite D call. Germline CDR1 is SGHTA and CDR2 is FQGNSA. Trimming took off 1 base at V and 1 base at J, with 9 bases between the two ends. CDR3 length equals 15 residues. CDR3 in DNA: TGTGCCAGCAGCTTAGTGGCGGAGCGCACAGATACGCAGTATTTT. Protein sequence: CASSLVAERTDTQYF.

This chain uses TRBV5-4 with TRBJ1-1, with TRBD1 identical over 7 bases. Trimming cost V 2 bases and J 0 bases; bases outside gene matches: 4. CDR3 length equals 15 residues. Germline V gene lookup returns CDR1 SGHNT and CDR2 YYREEE (reference sequence). CDR3 in amino acids: CASSFETGLNTEAFF. CDR3 in DNA: TGTGCCAGCAGCTTTGAGACAGGGCTGAACACTGAAGCTTTCTTT.

The chain's CDR3 is CASSGLAETDTQYF. Written as DNA, the CDR3 is TGTGCCAGCAGTGGACTAGCGGAAACAGATACGCAGTATTTT. This chain links TRBV6-5 with TRBJ2-3; TRBD2 agrees at 10 bases. V gave up 5 bases and J gave up 3 bases; unmatched junction bases: 2. Germline lookup yields CDR1 MNHEY and CDR2 SVGAGI. The CDR3 totals 14 residues.

The gene calls are TRBV28 and TRBJ1-6; D might be TRBD1 (6 bases). This CDR3 has 16 residues. Trimming stripped 2 bases from V and 7 bases from J, with 15 bases between. Germline V gene lookup returns CDR1 MDHEN and CDR2 SYDVKM. As DNA, the CDR3 is TGTGCCAGCAGTTTAGAGACCCAGGGGCGGAATTCACCCCTCCACTTT. Translation gives CASSLETQGRNSPLHF. The complete variable domain, with remaining parts taken from reference TRBV28 and TRBJ1-6, reads DVKVTQSSRYLVKRTGEKVFLECVQDMDHENMFWYRQDPGLGLRLIYFSYDVKMKEKGDIPEGYSVSREKKERFSLILESASTNQTSMYLCASSLETQGRNSPLHFGNGTRLTVT.